A single sample is the source of the 9 T cell receptor beta chains below, sequenced in a study of CD4 T cells in relation to SARS-CoV-2 and coronaviruses. Before the COVID-19 pandemic, during about 2011-2019, CD4+ T cells were taken from unexposed donors. Isolation of CD4+ T cells took place after about eleven days in culture. Method: immunoSEQ multiplex PCR; TCRdb's copy keeps in-frame clones and lacks some. This table holds around 23,000 clones, 73% found once. For these TCRs, the target antigens are not known. The sequencing sample was made of CD4+ T cells from PBMCs, cultured in vitro. The receptors here all came from a human donor in good health.

The genes are TRBV5-1 and TRBJ1-1; a possible D gene is TRBD1 (5 bases). CDR3 length: 15 amino acids. V lost 0 bases to trimming and J lost 2 bases, with 11 bases between them. From germline, CDR1 is SGHRS and CDR2 YFSETQ. The DNA for the CDR3 is TGCGCCAGCAGCTTGGGGGGGACTTCTAACACTGAAGCTTTCTTT. Translation gives CASSLGGTSNTEAFF.

The gene calls are TRBV10-3 and TRBJ2-6, with TRBD2 identical over 12 bases. The CDR3 loop spans 18 amino acids. CDR1 and CDR2 (germline): ENHRY, SYGVKD. With V trimmed by 10 bases and J by 1 base, 11 bases remained unmatched. CDR3 coding DNA: TGTGCCACGCTTGCGACTAGCGGGAGTAGTTCTGGGGCCAACGTCCTGACTTTC. This codes for CATLATSGSSSGANVLTF.

V usage is TRBV24-1 and J usage is TRBJ2-2, with D perhaps matching TRBD1 (5 bases). The CDR3 runs 14 residues. The V end lost 1 base, the J end lost 6 bases, and 8 bases lay between the germline ends. The germline V gene encodes CDR1 KGHDR and CDR2 SFDVKD. The CDR3 bases are TGTGCCACCAGTGATTTAGGGGTCCCCGGGGAGCTGTTTTTT. Translated, it gives CATSDLGVPGELFF.

The genes are TRBV5-4 and TRBJ2-7, with 12 bases fitting TRBD2. This CDR3 has 16 amino acids. From germline, CDR1 is SGHNT and CDR2 YYREEE (reference sequence). The ends lost 4 bases at V and 2 bases at J; junction bases unmatched: 7. CDR3 region: CASSRGLAGNTYEQYF. Written as DNA, the CDR3 is TGTGCCAGCAGCAGGGGACTAGCGGGTAATACCTACGAGCAGTACTTC.

V usage is TRBV3-1 (or the pseudogene TRBV3-2) and J usage is TRBJ1-1; D unresolved. Trimming removed 4 bases from V and 6 bases from J, with 15 bases in between. This CDR3 comprises 14 residues. Germline values: CDR1 LGHDT, CDR2 YNNKEL (reference sequence). CDR3 region: CASSPNSGSPEAFF. In nucleotides, the CDR3 is TGTGCCAGCAGCCCAAATTCGGGGTCCCCTGAAGCTTTCTTT.

This sequence joins TRBV28 and TRBJ2-3; tentatively, D is TRBD1 (5 bases). The germline V and J ends were trimmed by 6 bases and 4 bases, with 20 bases remaining between them. The CDR3 is made up of 16 amino acids. The germline CDR1 and CDR2 sequences are MDHEN and SYDVKM. CDR3 protein: CASSRVGSALPDTQYF. CDR3 DNA: TGTGCCAGCAGCAGGGTAGGGTCCGCGCTCCCAGATACGCAGTATTTT.

This clone was seen only a few times. The chain links TRBV7-3 to TRBJ1-1; weak D call: TRBD1 (5 bases). The CDR3 loop spans 14 amino acids. Per the germline V gene, CDR1 is SGHTA and CDR2 is FQGTGA. Trimming removed 4 bases at V and 2 bases at J, with 11 bases between. The CDR3 protein is CASSWGGGNTEAFF. CDR3 in DNA: TGTGCCAGCAGCTGGGGCGGGGGAAACACTGAAGCTTTCTTT.

The chain combines TRBV24-1 with TRBJ1-2; D remains ambiguous. From germline, CDR1 is KGHDR and CDR2 SFDVKD. This CDR3 has 14 residues. The V and J ends lost 3 bases and 3 bases respectively, with 10 bases between them. The CDR3 here is CATSDVGFHYGYTF. The CDR3 DNA is TGTGCCACCAGTGATGTTGGCTTCCACTATGGCTACACCTTC.

The rearrangement joins TRBV5-1 to TRBJ2-3, with 7 bases matching TRBD1. CDR3 length: 13 residues. The V and J ends lost 0 bases and 8 bases, in that order; junction bases with no gene match: 3. The germline V gene encodes CDR1 SGHRS and CDR2 YFSETQ. The CDR3 DNA sequence: TGCGCCAGCAGCTTGGAGGGGGCAGGTACGCAGTATTTT. Protein: CASSLEGAGTQYF. Full variable domain (outside the CDR3, taken from reference TRBV5-1 and TRBJ2-3): KAGVTQTPRYLIKTRGQQVTLSCSPISGHRSVSWYQQTPGQGLQFLFEYFSETQRNKGNFPGRFSGRQFSNSRSEMNVSTLELGDSALYLCASSLEGAGTQYFGPGTRLTVL.